Listed here are 22 T cell receptor beta chains from one sample, sequenced in a study of T cell repertoires in cytomegalovirus infection. TCRdb used MiXCR to reprocess the reads, holding one entry per CDR3 protein. The data contain more than 75,000 distinct CDR3 sequences, about 4% of them singletons. Sequencing was carried out using PBMCs. All receptors derive from a human donor in good health (CMV status not recorded). Some clones in this sample may be carry-over from other donors' samples.

This clonotype has a count of ten or more. The V gene is TRBV12-3 or TRBV12-4, the J gene TRBJ2-7, with TRBD1 identical over 8 bases. The CDR3 has 16 amino acids. Trimming cost V 5 bases and J 4 bases; bases outside gene matches: 13. The DNA of the CDR3 is TGTGCCAGCAGTACGACCCCAGGGGGCGCGGATTACGAGCAGTACTTC. It specifies CASSTTPGGADYEQYF.

Ten or more counts support this clonotype. The chain recombines TRBV25-1 with TRBJ1-3; no definite D call. CDR3 length: 15 amino acids. Germline V CDR1 and CDR2: MGHDK, SYGVNS. V was pared by 3 bases and J by 0 bases, with 9 bases between. In DNA, the CDR3 is TGTGCCAGCAGTGACACCGGGAACTCTGGAAACACCATATATTTT. Translated: CASSDTGNSGNTIYF.

This clonotype was recorded many times. This chain joins TRBV4-1 and TRBJ2-3; D is ambiguous. Germline V gene data show CDR1 as MGHRA and CDR2 as YSYEKL. Trimming left V 1 base short and J 4 bases short, with 15 bases between. The length of the CDR3 is 16 residues. CDR3 nucleotides: TGCGCCAGCAGCCAAGTGTCTTTGAGTGTTCCAGATACGCAGTATTTT. Its protein is CASSQVSLSVPDTQYF.

This clonotype has a count of ten or more. The rearrangement uses TRBV7-8 and TRBJ1-6; D is unresolved. Trimming cost V 1 base and J 10 bases, with 8 bases left between them. This CDR3 is built from 13 residues. CDR1 and CDR2 (germline): SGHVS, FQNEAQ. The CDR3 DNA reads TGTGCCAGCAGCTTAGGGGAGGTCTCACCCCTCCACTTT. Amino acid sequence: CASSLGEVSPLHF.

This clonotype was detected many times. The chain links TRBV7-2 to TRBJ2-3; unclear D gene. The CDR3 sequence is 13 residues long. V gave up 10 bases and J gave up 3 bases, with 14 bases separating them. Germline values: CDR1 SGHTA, CDR2 FQGNSA. For the CDR3, the DNA is TGTGCCACGAGGCGCACTCCGACAGATACGCAGTATTTT. This translates into CATRRTPTDTQYF.

This clonotype was counted at least ten times. This chain joins TRBV5-6 and TRBJ2-1; D is possibly TRBD1 (6 bases). Germline V gene sequence: CDR1 SGHDT, CDR2 YYEEEE. The CDR3 length is 14 residues. The ends were cut back, 1 base at V and 8 bases at J, with 13 bases in the middle. Written as DNA, the CDR3 is TGTGCCAGCAGCTTGTGGGGGCAGCTCCATGAGCAGTTCTTC. Amino acid sequence: CASSLWGQLHEQFF.

This clonotype was counted many times. V and J are TRBV5-1 and TRBJ2-5; unclear D gene. The V end lost 4 bases, the J end lost 5 bases, and 12 bases lay between the germline ends. Germline V gene lookup returns CDR1 SGHRS and CDR2 YFSETQ. The CDR3 sequence is 13 residues long. The DNA of the CDR3 is TGCGCCAGCAGCAACGGGCCGTTGGAGACCCAGTACTTC. Translating gives CASSNGPLETQYF.

Many counts were recorded for this clonotype. This chain uses TRBV19 with TRBJ1-1, with D unresolved. The germline CDR1 and CDR2 sequences are LNHDA and SQIVND (reference sequence). The CDR3 runs to 14 residues. The V gene lost 3 bases and the J gene lost 2 bases, with 10 bases spanning the gap. In DNA form, the CDR3 reads TGTGCCAGTAGTATTGGACTGACAAACACTGAAGCTTTCTTT. Translation: CASSIGLTNTEAFF.

This clonotype occurred many times. The gene calls are TRBV12-3 or TRBV12-4 and TRBJ1-5, with D hard to call. Trimming left V 6 bases short and J 3 bases short, with 12 bases between. The CDR3 sequence is 14 residues long. This chain's CDR3 is CASSNNFTNQPQHF. The CDR3 nucleotides are TGTGCCAGCAGCAACAATTTCACCAATCAGCCCCAGCATTTT.

This clonotype was found many times. J is TRBJ2-1 and V is TRBV20-1; 13 bases map to TRBD2. Germline V CDR1 and CDR2: DFQATT, SNEGSKA (reference sequence). The CDR3 is 15 amino acids. Unmatched junction bases numbered 3, after V lost 0 bases and J lost 7 bases. The CDR3 is CSARDSTSGGNEQFF. The CDR3, as DNA: TGCAGTGCTAGAGATTCGACTAGCGGGGGGAATGAGCAGTTCTTC.

This clonotype occurred many times. The V gene is TRBV7-2, the J gene TRBJ1-1; 8 nucleotides match TRBD1. The CDR3 is made up of 16 amino acids. V was clipped by 1 base and J by 2 bases; unmatched bases: 6. Germline V gives CDR1 SGHTA, CDR2 FQGNSA. The CDR3 bases are TGTGCCAGCAGCTTAGGCCGGGACAGGCGAAACACTGAAGCTTTCTTT. This encodes CASSLGRDRRNTEAFF.

This clonotype was seen at least ten times. The chain joins TRBV7-2 to TRBJ1-6, with D hard to call. Per germline, CDR1 SGHTA and CDR2 FQGNSA. The CDR3 length is 12 residues. Trimming pared 3 bases from V and 14 bases from J, leaving 11 bases between. The CDR3 region is CASSLAERALHF. CDR3 sequence (DNA): TGTGCCAGCAGCTTGGCAGAGAGGGCCCTCCACTTT. Drawing the rest from reference TRBV7-2 and TRBJ1-6, the complete variable domain is GAGVSQSPSNKVTEKGKDVELRCDPISGHTALYWYRQSLGQGLEFLIYFQGNSAPDKSGLPSDRFSAERTGGSVSTLTIQRTQQEDSAVYLCASSLAERALHFGNGTRLTVT.

In regard to this clonotype: A much larger clone differs from this one at a single base, so this may be a read error. This CDR3 is CASTPTGSYEQYF. The CDR3 DNA sequence: TGTGCCAGCACACCTACAGGGTCCTACGAGCAGTACTTC. This chain links TRBV6-5 with TRBJ2-7; D may be TRBD1 (6 bases). V lost 7 bases and J lost 1, with 11 bases in between. CDR1 is MNHEY, CDR2 SVGAGI, per germline. The CDR3 totals 13 residues.

This clonotype was seen ten or more times. This rearrangement joins TRBV28 to TRBJ2-7; no clear D gene. The germline V and J ends were trimmed by 6 bases and 8 bases, with 11 bases remaining between them. The germline CDR1 and CDR2 sequences are MDHEN and SYDVKM. CDR3 length equals 11 residues. The CDR3 region has the DNA TGTGCCAGCAGCTCCGAAGGGAAGCAGTACTTC. Amino acid sequence: CASSSEGKQYF. Full variable domain (missing parts from reference TRBV28 and TRBJ2-7): DVKVTQSSRYLVKRTGEKVFLECVQDMDHENMFWYRQDPGLGLRLIYFSYDVKMKEKGDIPEGYSVSREKKERFSLILESASTNQTSMYLCASSSEGKQYFGPGTRLTVT.

This clonotype was observed many times. The J gene is TRBJ2-3, the V gene TRBV7-2; 7 bases line up with TRBD2. The J segment lost 1 base and the V segment lost 2 bases, leaving 6 bases of the junction unmatched. CDR1 and CDR2 from the germline V gene are SGHTA and FQGNSA. There are 16 residues in the CDR3. For the CDR3, the DNA is TGTGCCAGCAGCTTATATGGCGGGGGTCGCACAGATACGCAGTATTTT. Translating it yields CASSLYGGGRTDTQYF.

This clonotype was seen repeatedly, ten times or more. The chain links TRBV6-2 or TRBV6-3 to TRBJ2-7; 14 bases match TRBD2. The ends lost 7 bases at V and 4 bases at J; junction bases unmatched: 9. CDR1 MNHEY and CDR2 SVGEGT come from the germline V gene. The CDR3 has 16 amino acids. DNA for the CDR3: TGTGCCAGCACCACACCGAGGACTAGCGGGGGGTACGAGCAGTACTTC. This encodes CASTTPRTSGGYEQYF.

In its sample, this clonotype was seen many times. The chain joins TRBV7-2 to TRBJ1-5; no clear D gene. The CDR3 length is 16 residues. Trimming shortened V by 1 base and J by 1 base, and 11 bases separated the two germline ends. Looked up from germline, CDR1 is SGHTA and CDR2 is FQGNSA. The DNA of the CDR3 is TGTGCCAGCAGCTTAGAACCGGGTATGAGCAATCAGCCCCAGCATTTT. This encodes CASSLEPGMSNQPQHF.

This clonotype was observed many times. V gene TRBV7-9 combines with J gene TRBJ1-1, with a tentative D call TRBD1 (6 bases). V was trimmed by 5 bases and J by 5 bases, leaving 21 bases between them. CDR1 is SEHNR, CDR2 FQNEAQ, per germline (reference sequence). The CDR3 sequence is 16 residues long. The CDR3 here is CASSPQGPSRGTEAFF. The CDR3 nucleotides are TGTGCCAGCAGCCCCCAGGGGCCGTCCCGGGGTACTGAAGCTTTCTTT.

This clonotype was recorded at least ten times. This chain's CDR3 is CASSVTNNEQFF. The CDR3 nucleotides read TGTGCCAGTAGTGTTACTAACAATGAGCAGTTCTTC. The V and J genes are TRBV19 and TRBJ2-1, with D unclear. Germline CDR1 reads LNHDA; CDR2 reads SQIVND (reference sequence). The CDR3 loop spans 12 amino acids. With 5 bases removed from V and 5 bases from J, the gap between germline ends came to 7 bases.

At least ten counts were recorded for this clonotype. The V gene is TRBV28, the J gene TRBJ2-7, with a weak D call TRBD1 (7 bases). The CDR3 runs 16 residues. Germline V CDR1 and CDR2: MDHEN, SYDVKM. The V end was cut by 5 bases, the J end by 2 bases, with 19 bases between. The CDR3 DNA is TGTGCCAGCAGTCCCAAAAGGGGGCGCGGGACCTACGAGCAGTACTTC. Translated, it gives CASSPKRGRGTYEQYF.

In this sample, this clonotype turned up many times. The chain links TRBV20-1 to TRBJ1-1; a possible D gene is TRBD1 (5 bases). V was shortened by 0 bases and J by 0 bases, with 20 bases between the two germline ends. There are 18 residues in the CDR3. Germline V gene lookup returns CDR1 DFQATT and CDR2 SNEGSKA (reference sequence). CDR3 nucleotide sequence: TGCAGTGCTAGAGACTTGTACGAGACAGCTGCCATGAACACTGAAGCTTTCTTT. Encoded protein: CSARDLYETAAMNTEAFF.

This clonotype was observed at least ten times. The rearrangement joins TRBV4-1 to TRBJ2-1, with a weak D call TRBD2 (6 bases). This CDR3 has 14 amino acids. Trimming cost V 0 bases and J 10 bases, with 13 bases left between them. Germline values: CDR1 MGHRA, CDR2 YSYEKL. The DNA for the CDR3 is TGCGCCAGCAGCCAAGATCGAAGGGCGGGGGAGCAGTTCTTC. It specifies CASSQDRRAGEQFF.